This is a list of T cell receptor beta chains from one sample in a study of cytomegalovirus exposure and HLA in healthy donors. The assay was immunoSEQ multiplex PCR, and TCRdb's table has in-frame clones only and misses some. The sample carries over 70,000 clones, around 80% recorded once. Sequenced input: PBMCs. The receptors originated from a male donor in good health and CMV-seropositive. Both conserved end residues are part of each CDR3. D genes are given only for firm matches. The size field is filled for only some rows; it gives once, few, many or a size class.

d_gene: TRBD1
j_gene: TRBJ2-5
v_gene: TRBV4-1
abundance: -
CDR3aa: CASSQTGGREETQYF
CDR3nt: TGCGCCAGCAGCCAAACAGGGGGTCGGGAAGAGACCCAGTACTTC

d_gene: -
j_gene: TRBJ2-3
v_gene: TRBV29-1
abundance: few
CDR3aa: CSADSTISTDTQYF
CDR3nt: TGCAGCGCAGACAGTACAATCAGCACAGATACGCAGTATTTT

d_gene: TRBD1
j_gene: TRBJ1-2
v_gene: TRBV25-1
abundance: few
CDR3aa: CASSERGQGPNYGYTF
CDR3nt: TGTGCCAGCAGTGAAAGGGGACAGGGGCCCAACTATGGCTACACCTTC

d_gene: TRBD2
j_gene: TRBJ2-7
v_gene: TRBV19
abundance: once
CDR3aa: CASSISTTSVYEQYF
CDR3nt: TGTGCCAGTAGTATTTCGACGACTAGCGTATACGAGCAGTACTTC

d_gene: TRBD2
j_gene: TRBJ2-5
v_gene: TRBV28
abundance: -
CDR3aa: CASSLAGGLQETQYF
CDR3nt: TGTGCCAGCAGTCTAGCGGGAGGGTTACAAGAGACCCAGTACTTC

d_gene: -
j_gene: TRBJ2-7
v_gene: TRBV6-4
abundance: -
CDR3aa: CASSRSTPNEQYF
CDR3nt: TGTGCCAGCAGTAGGAGTACCCCCAACGAGCAGTACTTC

d_gene: TRBD1
j_gene: TRBJ2-5
v_gene: TRBV9
abundance: -
CDR3aa: CASSADRGGETQYF
CDR3nt: TGTGCCAGCAGCGCCGACAGGGGTGGAGAGACCCAGTACTTC

d_gene: TRBD1
j_gene: TRBJ2-2
v_gene: TRBV15
abundance: -
CDR3aa: CATSPRDRVQGELFF
CDR3nt: TGTGCCACCAGCCCCCGGGACAGGGTTCAGGGGGAGCTGTTTTTT

d_gene: -
j_gene: TRBJ2-5
v_gene: TRBV7-9
abundance: -
CDR3aa: CASSLLGIETQYF
CDR3nt: TGTGCCAGCAGCTTACTAGGTATAGAGACCCAGTACTTC

d_gene: -
j_gene: TRBJ2-6
v_gene: TRBV10-3
abundance: -
CDR3aa: CATLASVTGANVLTF
CDR3nt: TGTGCCACACTTGCTTCGGTAACTGGGGCCAACGTCCTGACTTTC

d_gene: TRBD2
j_gene: TRBJ2-1
v_gene: TRBV5-4
abundance: -
CDR3aa: CASSLGSGSLQREQFF
CDR3nt: TGTGCCAGCAGCTTGGGTAGCGGGAGTCTCCAGCGCGAGCAGTTCTTC

d_gene: TRBD2
j_gene: TRBJ2-7
v_gene: TRBV6-6
abundance: -
CDR3aa: CASSSTAGVHSYEQYF
CDR3nt: TGTGCCAGCAGTTCGACAGCGGGAGTTCACTCCTACGAGCAGTACTTC

d_gene: -
j_gene: TRBJ2-7
v_gene: TRBV7-2
abundance: -
CDR3aa: CASTSGRAHEQYF
CDR3nt: TGTGCCAGCACTTCCGGCAGGGCCCACGAGCAGTACTTC

d_gene: -
j_gene: TRBJ2-1
v_gene: TRBV28
abundance: -
CDR3aa: CASSFPNYNEQFF
CDR3nt: TGTGCCAGCAGTTTCCCTAACTACAATGAGCAGTTCTTC

d_gene: TRBD2
j_gene: TRBJ2-3
v_gene: TRBV5-4
abundance: -
CDR3aa: CASSRPGLAGGPIDTQYF
CDR3nt: TGTGCCAGCAGCAGACCGGGACTAGCGGGAGGGCCGATAGATACGCAGTATTTT

d_gene: TRBD2
j_gene: TRBJ2-5
v_gene: TRBV7-3
abundance: -
CDR3aa: CASSLTSSGRWDLETQYF
CDR3nt: TGTGCCAGCAGCTTAACGTCTAGCGGGAGGTGGGATCTAGAGACCCAGTACTTC

d_gene: TRBD1
j_gene: TRBJ1-4
v_gene: TRBV7-9
abundance: -
CDR3aa: CASSSRDRGYGTNEKLFF
CDR3nt: TGTGCCAGCAGCTCCCGGGACAGGGGATATGGAACTAATGAAAAACTGTTTTTT

d_gene: -
j_gene: TRBJ2-7
v_gene: TRBV28
abundance: -
CDR3aa: CASSLSAGISYEQYF
CDR3nt: TGTGCCAGCAGTTTATCTGCAGGGATCTCCTACGAGCAGTACTTC

d_gene: TRBD2
j_gene: TRBJ2-2
v_gene: TRBV9
abundance: -
CDR3aa: CASSVGSGRKTGELFF
CDR3nt: TGTGCCAGCAGCGTAGGTAGCGGGAGGAAGACCGGGGAGCTGTTTTTT

d_gene: -
j_gene: TRBJ1-5
v_gene: TRBV27
abundance: -
CDR3aa: CASRPDSSNQPQHF
CDR3nt: TGTGCCAGCAGACCTGACAGTAGCAATCAGCCCCAGCATTTT

d_gene: TRBD1
j_gene: TRBJ1-2
v_gene: TRBV6-5
abundance: once
CDR3aa: CASSYINDRVGGYTF
CDR3nt: TGTGCCAGCAGTTATATAAACGACAGGGTCGGTGGCTACACCTTC

d_gene: TRBD1
j_gene: TRBJ2-2
v_gene: TRBV6-1
abundance: -
CDR3aa: CASTQGTGHGELFF
CDR3nt: TGTGCCAGCACCCAAGGGACAGGGCACGGGGAGCTGTTTTTT

d_gene: -
j_gene: TRBJ2-4
v_gene: TRBV15
abundance: -
CDR3aa: CATSQGKNIQYF
CDR3nt: TGTGCCACCAGTCAGGGCAAAAACATTCAGTACTTC

d_gene: -
j_gene: TRBJ1-1
v_gene: TRBV5-1
abundance: -
CDR3aa: CASSLEGVTEAFF
CDR3nt: TGCGCCAGCAGCTTAGAGGGGGTCACTGAAGCTTTCTTT

d_gene: TRBD2
j_gene: TRBJ2-2
v_gene: TRBV7-6
abundance: few
CDR3aa: CASSFGTSGSAGELFF
CDR3nt: TGTGCCAGCAGCTTTGGGACTAGCGGGAGCGCCGGGGAGCTGTTTTTT

d_gene: TRBD1
j_gene: TRBJ2-5
v_gene: TRBV5-4
abundance: -
CDR3aa: CASSRRTGGETQYF
CDR3nt: TGTGCCAGCAGCAGAAGGACAGGGGGAGAGACCCAGTACTTC

d_gene: -
j_gene: TRBJ2-7
v_gene: TRBV2
abundance: -
CDR3aa: CATTPIGGAEQYF
CDR3nt: TGTGCCACTACCCCCATCGGAGGGGCCGAGCAGTACTTC

d_gene: TRBD1
j_gene: TRBJ2-2
v_gene: TRBV19
abundance: few
CDR3aa: CASSDRGTGELFF
CDR3nt: TGTGCCAGTAGTGACAGGGGGACCGGGGAGCTGTTTTTT

d_gene: TRBD1
j_gene: TRBJ2-7
v_gene: TRBV5-1
abundance: -
CDR3aa: CASSIGQGANPYEQYF
CDR3nt: TGCGCCAGCAGCATCGGACAGGGGGCGAACCCCTACGAGCAGTACTTC

d_gene: -
j_gene: TRBJ2-5
v_gene: TRBV6-4
abundance: few
CDR3aa: CAYLGCRGETQYF
CDR3nt: TGTGCATACCTGGGGTGCAGGGGAGAGACCCAGTACTTC

d_gene: TRBD1
j_gene: TRBJ2-5
v_gene: TRBV5-1
abundance: once
CDR3aa: CASSLAPGQGRETQYF
CDR3nt: TGCGCCAGCAGCTTGGCTCCGGGACAGGGGCGCGAGACCCAGTACTTC

d_gene: TRBD1
j_gene: TRBJ1-3
v_gene: TRBV30
abundance: -
CDR3aa: CAWRRTGLSGNTIYF
CDR3nt: TGTGCCTGGAGACGGACAGGGCTCTCTGGAAACACCATATATTTT

d_gene: TRBD2
j_gene: TRBJ2-7
v_gene: TRBV13
abundance: -
CDR3aa: CASSLGLAGGLDEQYF
CDR3nt: TGTGCCAGCAGCTTGGGACTAGCGGGAGGGTTGGACGAGCAGTACTTC

d_gene: TRBD2
j_gene: TRBJ2-7
v_gene: TRBV6-5
abundance: once
CDR3aa: CASSYRLAGYYEQYF
CDR3nt: TGTGCCAGCAGTTACAGACTAGCGGGATACTACGAGCAGTACTTC

d_gene: TRBD2
j_gene: TRBJ2-1
v_gene: TRBV5-6
abundance: -
CDR3aa: CASSPGLDYYNEQFF
CDR3nt: TGTGCCAGCAGTCCGGGACTAGATTACTACAATGAGCAGTTCTTC

d_gene: TRBD1
j_gene: TRBJ2-2
v_gene: TRBV5-1
abundance: -
CDR3aa: CASRPGTGSGELFF
CDR3nt: TGCGCCAGCAGACCCGGGACAGGCTCCGGGGAGCTGTTTTTT

d_gene: -
j_gene: TRBJ2-3
v_gene: TRBV5-1
abundance: -
CDR3aa: CASSSKGLVTDTQYF
CDR3nt: TGCGCCAGCAGCTCCAAGGGACTCGTCACAGATACGCAGTATTTT

d_gene: TRBD2
j_gene: TRBJ2-5
v_gene: TRBV2
abundance: -
CDR3aa: CASSYRTSGGSRETQYF
CDR3nt: TGTGCCAGCAGTTACAGGACTAGCGGGGGGAGTAGGGAGACCCAGTACTTC

d_gene: TRBD1
j_gene: TRBJ2-1
v_gene: TRBV11-1
abundance: -
CDR3aa: CASSSRTGAYNEQFF
CDR3nt: TGTGCCAGCAGCTCGCGGACAGGTGCCTATAATGAGCAGTTCTTC

d_gene: TRBD2
j_gene: TRBJ2-1
v_gene: TRBV6-4
abundance: -
CDR3aa: CASSVVSGIGGNEQFF
CDR3nt: TGTGCCAGCAGTGTGGTTAGCGGGATAGGGGGTAATGAGCAGTTCTTC

d_gene: TRBD1
j_gene: TRBJ1-1
v_gene: TRBV2
abundance: -
CDR3aa: CASGTGIRTEAFF
CDR3nt: TGTGCCAGCGGGACAGGGATTCGGACTGAAGCTTTCTTT

d_gene: TRBD1
j_gene: TRBJ1-5
v_gene: TRBV10-3
abundance: few
CDR3aa: CAIGTANTRPNSNQPQHF
CDR3nt: TGTGCCATCGGGACAGCGAATACGCGGCCGAATAGCAATCAGCCCCAGCATTTT

d_gene: TRBD1
j_gene: TRBJ1-4
v_gene: TRBV5-1
abundance: few
CDR3aa: CASRQGATNEKLFF
CDR3nt: TGCGCCAGCCGACAGGGGGCAACTAATGAAAAACTGTTTTTT

d_gene: TRBD2
j_gene: TRBJ2-2
v_gene: TRBV6-6
abundance: -
CDR3aa: CASSFLAGGGTGELFF
CDR3nt: TGTGCCAGCAGTTTCCTAGCGGGAGGCGGCACCGGGGAGCTGTTTTTT

d_gene: TRBD1
j_gene: TRBJ2-5
v_gene: TRBV15
abundance: -
CDR3aa: CATRVGRGQGAWETQYF
CDR3nt: TGTGCCACCAGGGTTGGACGGGGACAGGGGGCTTGGGAGACCCAGTACTTC

d_gene: -
j_gene: TRBJ2-5
v_gene: TRBV6-7
abundance: -
CDR3aa: CARGAFRATQETQYF
CDR3nt: TGTGCCAGGGGTGCCTTCAGGGCTACACAAGAGACCCAGTACTTC

d_gene: TRBD1
j_gene: TRBJ2-2
v_gene: TRBV10-3
abundance: -
CDR3aa: CAIKPETGSAGELFF
CDR3nt: TGTGCCATCAAACCGGAGACAGGGTCGGCCGGGGAGCTGTTTTTT

d_gene: TRBD1
j_gene: TRBJ1-2
v_gene: TRBV5-6
abundance: -
CDR3aa: CASSLYRQGRYGYTF
CDR3nt: TGTGCCAGCAGCTTGTACCGACAGGGGAGGTATGGTTACACCTTC

d_gene: -
j_gene: TRBJ2-7
v_gene: TRBV29-1
abundance: -
CDR3aa: CSAGEGTREQYF
CDR3nt: TGCAGCGCAGGGGAGGGGACGAGGGAGCAGTACTTC

d_gene: TRBD2
j_gene: TRBJ2-3
v_gene: TRBV2
abundance: -
CDR3aa: CASSRLADTDTQYF
CDR3nt: TGTGCCAGCAGTAGACTAGCGGACACAGATACGCAGTATTTT

d_gene: -
j_gene: TRBJ2-2
v_gene: TRBV25-1
abundance: -
CDR3aa: CASSLGGRMSGELFF
CDR3nt: TGTGCCAGCAGCCTGGGGGGGCGCATGTCCGGGGAGCTGTTTTTT

d_gene: TRBD2
j_gene: TRBJ2-7
v_gene: TRBV19
abundance: -
CDR3aa: CASSDRGSSYEQYF
CDR3nt: TGTGCCAGTAGTGATCGCGGGAGCTCCTACGAGCAGTACTTC

d_gene: TRBD2
j_gene: TRBJ2-2
v_gene: TRBV30
abundance: -
CDR3aa: CAWSVTSGRGYGGELFF
CDR3nt: TGTGCCTGGAGTGTGACTAGCGGGAGGGGGTATGGCGGGGAGCTGTTTTTT

d_gene: TRBD2
j_gene: TRBJ2-2
v_gene: TRBV18
abundance: -
CDR3aa: CASSPASSGRIAGELFF
CDR3nt: TGTGCCAGCTCACCAGCGTCCAGCGGGAGGATCGCCGGGGAGCTGTTTTTT

d_gene: TRBD1
j_gene: TRBJ2-3
v_gene: TRBV28
abundance: -
CDR3aa: CASSTGTATYTDTQYF
CDR3nt: TGTGCCAGCAGTACCGGGACAGCCACCTACACAGATACGCAGTATTTT